This is a list of T cell receptor beta chains from one sample in a study of cytomegalovirus exposure and HLA in healthy donors. Libraries were prepared by immunoSEQ multiplex PCR; TCRdb keeps only in-frame clonotypes and omits some of them. Of about 160,000 clones listed, about 63% are singletons. Input material: PBMCs. The receptors come from a woman aged 40 to 50 in good health and CMV-seropositive. Both conserved end residues are part of each CDR3. The D gene is left open where the match is weak. Expanded clones get a size class; other rows say once, few or many, or leave the size out.

>TRBD2|TRBJ2-2|NA|TRBV19
CASSISSGFGELFF
TGTGCCAGTAGTATATCTAGCGGGTTCGGGGAGCTGTTTTTT
>NA|TRBJ1-2|few|TRBV7-2
CASSTPASGGNYGYTF
TGTGCCAGCAGCACCCCCGCATCGGGGGGAAACTATGGCTACACCTTC
>NA|TRBJ2-1|NA|TRBV7-3
CASSQTPMTGLDEQFF
TGTGCCAGCAGCCAAACCCCGATGACAGGTCTCGATGAGCAGTTCTTC
>NA|TRBJ2-3|NA|TRBV5-1
CASSFRGQPASTDTQYF
TGCGCCAGCAGCTTCCGTGGACAGCCCGCTAGCACAGATACGCAGTATTTT
>TRBD1|TRBJ1-5|NA|TRBV19
CASSYGQGNQPQHF
TGTGCCAGTAGTTATGGACAGGGGAATCAGCCCCAGCATTTT
>NA|TRBJ1-2|NA|TRBV19
CASSIYQGADRTYGYPF
TGTGCCAGTAGTATATACCAGGGTGCCGACAGAACCTATGGCTACCCCTTC
>TRBD2|TRBJ2-7|NA|TRBV15
CATSRVRGSSYEQYF
TGTGCCACCAGCAGAGTGCGGGGGTCTTCCTACGAGCAGTACTTC
>NA|TRBJ2-1|NA|TRBV4-1
CASSQGGRENEQFF
TGCGCCAGCAGCCAAGGAGGGCGCGAGAATGAGCAGTTCTTC
>TRBD1|TRBJ2-7|few|TRBV7-9
CASSPGQIGAYEQYF
TGTGCCAGCAGCCCGGGACAGATCGGAGCCTACGAGCAGTACTTC
>NA|TRBJ1-2|few|TRBV4-1
CASSQDQSGSNYGYTF
TGCGCCAGCAGCCAAGATCAATCAGGTTCTAACTATGGCTACACCTTC
>TRBD1|TRBJ2-1|NA|TRBV7-9
CASSGYGTGAREQFF
TGTGCCAGCAGCGGATATGGGACAGGGGCCCGTGAGCAGTTCTTC
>NA|TRBJ2-3|NA|TRBV9
CASSARENPSTDTQYF
TGTGCCAGCAGCGCCCGGGAGAACCCCAGCACAGATACGCAGTATTTT
>TRBD2|TRBJ2-1|NA|TRBV7-9
CASSIRPGLASNEQFF
TGTGCCAGCAGCATCAGACCGGGACTAGCTTCCAATGAGCAGTTCTTC
>NA|TRBJ1-6|NA|TRBV7-2
CASSSYTPLHF
TGTGCCAGCAGCTCTTACACACCCCTCCACTTT